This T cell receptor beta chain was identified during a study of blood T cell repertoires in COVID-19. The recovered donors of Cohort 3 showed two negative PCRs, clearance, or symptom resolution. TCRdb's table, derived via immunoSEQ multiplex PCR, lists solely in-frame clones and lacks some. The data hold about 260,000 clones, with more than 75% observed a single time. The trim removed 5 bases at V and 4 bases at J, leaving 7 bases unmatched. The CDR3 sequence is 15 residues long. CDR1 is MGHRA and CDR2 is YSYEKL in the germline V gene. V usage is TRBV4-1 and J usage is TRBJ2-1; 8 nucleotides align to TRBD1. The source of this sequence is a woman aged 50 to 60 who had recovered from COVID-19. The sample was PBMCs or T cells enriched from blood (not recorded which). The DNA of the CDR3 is TGCGCCAGCAGCTTTCGACAGGGGTCTTACAATGAGCAGTTCTTC. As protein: CASSFRQGSYNEQFF.